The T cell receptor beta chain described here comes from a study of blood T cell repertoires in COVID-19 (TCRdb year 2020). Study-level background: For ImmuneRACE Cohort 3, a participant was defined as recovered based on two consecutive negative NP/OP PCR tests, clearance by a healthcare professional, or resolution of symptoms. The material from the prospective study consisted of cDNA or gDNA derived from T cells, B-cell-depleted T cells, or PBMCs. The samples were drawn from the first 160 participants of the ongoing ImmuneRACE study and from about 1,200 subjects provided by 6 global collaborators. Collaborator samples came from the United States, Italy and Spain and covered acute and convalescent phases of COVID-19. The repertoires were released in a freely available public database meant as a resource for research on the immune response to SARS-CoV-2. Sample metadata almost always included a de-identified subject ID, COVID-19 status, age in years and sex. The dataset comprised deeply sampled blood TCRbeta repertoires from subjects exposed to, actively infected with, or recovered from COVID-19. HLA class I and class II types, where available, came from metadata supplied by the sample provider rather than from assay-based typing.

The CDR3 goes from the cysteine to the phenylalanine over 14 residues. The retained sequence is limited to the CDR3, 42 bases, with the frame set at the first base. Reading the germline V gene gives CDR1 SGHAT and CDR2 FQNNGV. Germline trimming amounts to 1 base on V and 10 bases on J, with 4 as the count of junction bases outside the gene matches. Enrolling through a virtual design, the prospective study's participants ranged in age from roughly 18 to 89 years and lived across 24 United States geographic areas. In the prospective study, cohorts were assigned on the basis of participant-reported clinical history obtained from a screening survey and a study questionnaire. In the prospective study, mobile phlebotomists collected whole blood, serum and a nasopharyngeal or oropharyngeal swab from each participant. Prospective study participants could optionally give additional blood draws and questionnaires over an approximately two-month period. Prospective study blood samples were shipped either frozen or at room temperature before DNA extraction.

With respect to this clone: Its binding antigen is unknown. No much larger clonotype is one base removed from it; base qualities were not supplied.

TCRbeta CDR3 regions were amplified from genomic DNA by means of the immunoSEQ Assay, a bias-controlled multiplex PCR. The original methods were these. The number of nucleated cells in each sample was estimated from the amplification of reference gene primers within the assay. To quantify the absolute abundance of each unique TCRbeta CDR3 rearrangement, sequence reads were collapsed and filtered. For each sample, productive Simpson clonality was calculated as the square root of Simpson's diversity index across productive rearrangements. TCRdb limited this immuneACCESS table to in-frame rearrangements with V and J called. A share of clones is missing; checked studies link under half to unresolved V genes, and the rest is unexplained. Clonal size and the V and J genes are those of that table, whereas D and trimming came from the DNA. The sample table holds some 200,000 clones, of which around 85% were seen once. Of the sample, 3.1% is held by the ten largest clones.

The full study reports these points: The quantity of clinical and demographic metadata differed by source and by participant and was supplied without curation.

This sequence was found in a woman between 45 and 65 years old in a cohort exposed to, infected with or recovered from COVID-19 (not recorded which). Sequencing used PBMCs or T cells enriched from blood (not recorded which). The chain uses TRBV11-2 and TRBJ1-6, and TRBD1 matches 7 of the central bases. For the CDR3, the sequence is CASSLGGRGSPLHF. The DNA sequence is TGTGCCAGCAGCTTAGGTGGCAGGGGGTCACCCCTCCACTTT.